This passage covers 21 T cell receptor beta chains from one sample sequenced in a study of cytomegalovirus exposure and HLA in healthy donors. The PCR had 60 Vbeta and 13 Jbeta primers. Measured with immunoSEQ multiplex PCR; TCRdb has only the in-frame clones, and not every one. The sample records some 140,000 clones, 75% to 85% being singletons. Sequenced input: PBMCs. These receptors all come from a man aged 25-45 years in good health and CMV-seropositive.

This clone has only a few counts. This sequence joins TRBV30 and TRBJ1-2, with 7 bases that match TRBD1. The V and J ends lost 1 base and 5 bases, in that order; junction bases with no gene match: 25. This CDR3 comprises 20 residues. The V gene's germline CDR1 is GTSNPN and CDR2 SVGIG (reference sequence). The CDR3 DNA reads as TGTGCCTGGAGTGGATACTTTCACCCCCATGACAGGGCCCCCATATATGGCTACACCTTC. Amino acids: CAWSGYFHPHDRAPIYGYTF.

This chain uses TRBV5-1 with TRBJ2-2; 9 bases match TRBD1. Germline CDR1 SGHRS, CDR2 YFSETQ. V dropped 4 bases and J dropped 5; count of bases not matched to a gene: 6. The CDR3 sequence is 15 residues long. Here the CDR3 reads CASSPRTGETGELFF. The CDR3 DNA sequence: TGCGCCAGCAGCCCTAGGACAGGGGAGACCGGGGAGCTGTTTTTT.

The V gene is TRBV7-9, the J gene TRBJ1-5; D gene ambiguous. Germline CDR1 and CDR2: SEHNR and FQNEAQ (reference sequence). Trimming left V 8 bases short and J 0 bases short, with 11 bases between. This CDR3 comprises 14 residues. CDR3 loop: CASGSTLSNQPQHF. The CDR3 region has the DNA TGTGCCAGCGGCTCGACACTTAGCAATCAGCCCCAGCATTTT.

The rearrangement joins TRBV9 to TRBJ1-1; a possible D gene is TRBD1 (5 bases). This CDR3 comprises 14 residues. In germline, CDR1 is SGDLS, CDR2 YYNGEE. V was cut by 3 bases and J by 6 bases, with 15 bases left in between. The CDR3, as DNA: TGTGCCAGCAGCGCTCCCGGGGGTGGCGCTGAAGCTTTCTTT. Protein product: CASSAPGGGAEAFF. The whole variable domain, filled in from reference TRBV9 and TRBJ1-1, reads DSGVTQTPKHLITATGQRVTLRCSPRSGDLSVYWYQQSLDQGLQFLIQYYNGEERAKGNILERFSAQQFPDLHSELNLSSLELGDSALYFCASSAPGGGAEAFFGQGTRLTVV.

V is TRBV4-2 and J is TRBJ1-6, with 7 bases matching TRBD1. V shed 8 bases and J 5 bases; nucleotides not matched to a gene: 3. From germline, CDR1 is LGHNA and CDR2 YNFKEQ. This CDR3 has 13 amino acids. CDR3 DNA: TGTGCCAGCCGGACAGGAGATAATTCACCCCTCCACTTT. Amino acid sequence: CASRTGDNSPLHF.

This sequence joins TRBV5-8 and TRBJ1-2, with 8 bases that match TRBD1. Trimming took 2 bases from V and 5 from J; bases not matched to a gene: 11. Germline V gives CDR1 SGHTS, CDR2 YDEGEE. There are 16 residues in the CDR3. The CDR3 DNA sequence: TGTGCCAGCAGCTTACCACAGGGGGGGCGCGGGTATGGCTACACCTTC. This codes for CASSLPQGGRGYGYTF.

This chain links TRBV9 with TRBJ1-4, with D possibly being TRBD1 (6 bases). The CDR3 spans 14 residues. Germline V lookup: CDR1 SGDLS, CDR2 YYNGEE. V was shortened by 4 bases and J by 4 bases, with 11 bases between the two germline ends. The CDR3 protein is CASSLGADNEKLFF. Written as DNA, the CDR3 is TGTGCCAGCAGCCTGGGGGCAGATAATGAAAAACTGTTTTTT.

V gene TRBV5-1 combines with J gene TRBJ2-7; weak D call: TRBD1 (6 bases). This CDR3 has 16 residues. Germline V lookup: CDR1 SGHRS, CDR2 YFSETQ. V was clipped by 1 base and J by 1 base, with 15 bases between them. The CDR3 nucleotides read TGCGCCAGCAGCTTGACATTACAGGGTTTATCCTACGAGCAGTACTTC. Translation: CASSLTLQGLSYEQYF.

The rearrangement links TRBV7-2 to TRBJ1-2; 9 bases map to TRBD1. The CDR3 contains 16 residues. The V segment lost 1 base and the J segment 4 bases; nucleotides outside the gene matches: 7. CDR1 SGHTA and CDR2 FQGNSA come from the germline V gene. CDR3 amino acids: CASSLVTGGIRYGYTF. CDR3 bases: TGTGCCAGCAGCTTAGTGACAGGGGGTATCCGCTATGGCTACACCTTC.

The chain recombines TRBV29-1 with TRBJ2-1, with 11 nucleotides matching TRBD1. J lost 1 base, V lost 0 bases, and 2 bases had no gene match. The CDR3 extends over 16 amino acids. Germline V CDR1 and CDR2: SQVTM, ANQGSEA. In DNA, the CDR3 is TGCAGCGTTGAAGAGGGACAGGGGGTTTCCTACAATGAGCAGTTCTTC. This codes for CSVEEGQGVSYNEQFF.

The sample holds one count of this clone. V is TRBV7-8 and J is TRBJ2-3; 9 bases agree with TRBD1. Germline V gene data show CDR1 as SGHVS and CDR2 as FQNEAQ. V lost 6 bases, J lost 2 bases, and 3 bases stayed unmatched. The CDR3 covers 14 residues. The CDR3 nucleotides read TGTGCCAGCAGAGACAGGGGGATCACAGATACGCAGTATTTT. Residues: CASRDRGITDTQYF. The full variable domain, its missing parts supplied by reference TRBV7-8 and TRBJ2-3, is GAGVSQSPRYKVAKRGQDVALRCDPISGHVSLFWYQQALGQGPEFLTYFQNEAQLDKSGLPSDRFFAERPEGSVSTLKIQRTQQEDSAVYLCASRDRGITDTQYFGPGTRLTVL.

This chain links TRBV4-3 with TRBJ2-5; 10 bases map to TRBD2. CDR3 length: 17 residues. The V segment lost 0 bases and the J segment 4 bases; nucleotides outside the gene matches: 8. Germline V gene lookup returns CDR1 LGHNA and CDR2 YSLEER. CDR3: CASSQDLAGGGGETQYF. In DNA form, the CDR3 reads TGCGCCAGCAGCCAAGATTTAGCGGGGGGAGGGGGAGAGACCCAGTACTTC.

The chain combines TRBV4-2 with TRBJ1-2; 8 bases match TRBD1. CDR3 length: 14 amino acids. With 2 bases clipped from V and 7 bases from J, the junction kept 6 bases outside the gene matches. Per germline, CDR1 LGHNA and CDR2 YNFKEQ. The DNA for the CDR3 is TGTGCCAGCAGCCAACCCCAGGGGGCCAGTGGCTACACCTTC. Amino acid sequence: CASSQPQGASGYTF.

About this clone: Sequence at one end of the junction differs from germline and may be a read error. CDR3 DNA: TGTGCCAGCAGTGGGGGCGTGTATGTCTACACCTTC. Its protein product is CASSGGVYVYTF. V and J are TRBV2 and TRBJ1-2; maybe TRBD1 (5 bases). Germline V gives CDR1 SNHLY, CDR2 FYNNEI. The CDR3 runs 12 residues. The full variable domain, in which reference TRBV2 and TRBJ1-2 provide the parts outside the CDR3, is EPEVTQTPSHQVTQMGQEVILRCVPISNHLYFYWYRQILGQKVEFLVSFYNNEISEKSEIFDDQFSVERPDGSNFTLKIRSTKLEDSAMYFCASSGGVYVYTFGSGTRLTVV.

The gene calls are TRBV4-1 and TRBJ1-6; TRBD1 matches at 7 bases. The germline V gene encodes CDR1 MGHRA and CDR2 YSYEKL. The CDR3 runs to 18 residues. The V gene end was trimmed by 4 bases and the J gene end by 7 bases; junction bases not matched to a gene: 16. The CDR3 protein is CASSLTGDTHSTNSPLHF. CDR3 DNA sequence: TGCGCCAGCAGCCTAACAGGGGACACCCACTCAACCAATTCACCCCTCCACTTT.

This sequence joins TRBV5-1 and TRBJ2-1, with 10 bases lining up with TRBD1. CDR1 is SGHRS, CDR2 YFSETQ, per germline. This CDR3 contains 18 residues. V lost 3 bases, J lost 0 bases, and 9 bases stayed unmatched. CDR3 sequence reads: CASSWRTGGISSYNEQFF. CDR3 DNA sequence: TGCGCCAGCAGCTGGAGGACAGGGGGGATAAGCTCCTACAATGAGCAGTTCTTC.

The table lists this clone with a count of one. This chain links TRBV6-6 with TRBJ1-1; 7 bases agree with TRBD1. With V trimmed by 4 bases and J by 4 bases, 6 bases remained unmatched. The length of the CDR3 is 14 residues. CDR1 MNHNY and CDR2 SVGAGI come from the germline V gene (reference sequence). The CDR3 bases are TGTGCCAGCAGTTCCCAACAGGGGTTCACTGAAGCTTTCTTT. Translating it yields CASSSQQGFTEAFF.

This chain uses TRBV30 with TRBJ2-7; D uncertain. CDR1 and CDR2 (germline): GTSNPN, SVGIG (reference sequence). V was pared by 3 bases and J by 0 bases, with 9 bases between. There are 13 residues in the CDR3. The CDR3 is CAWRGALSYEQYF. CDR3 bases: TGTGCCTGGAGGGGCGCACTCTCCTACGAGCAGTACTTC.

V and J are TRBV5-1 and TRBJ2-7, with 12 positions matching TRBD2. Germline assignment: CDR1 SGHRS and CDR2 YFSETQ. The junction had 4 bases not matched to a gene; V was cut back by 1 base and J by 2 bases. The CDR3 runs to 16 residues. The CDR3 region has the DNA TGCGCCAGCAGCTTGAGGACTAGCGGGGACACCTACGAGCAGTACTTC. Encoded protein: CASSLRTSGDTYEQYF.

This chain connects TRBV13 to TRBJ2-2; the D gene is possibly TRBD2 (6 bases). The CDR3 extends over 16 amino acids. The V end lost 0 bases, the J end lost 6 bases, and 14 bases lay between the germline ends. The germline V gene encodes CDR1 PRHDT and CDR2 FYEKMQ (reference sequence). CDR3 amino acids: CASSLGAGHGAGELFF. CDR3 DNA: TGTGCCAGCAGCTTAGGCGCGGGGCACGGGGCCGGGGAGCTGTTTTTT.

This clone appeared once. J is TRBJ1-1 and V is TRBV27; the D gene is possibly TRBD1 (6 bases). CDR1 is MNHEY, CDR2 SMNVEV, per germline (reference sequence). The CDR3 loop spans 14 amino acids. The V end lost 7 bases, the J end lost 1 base, and 13 bases lay between the germline ends. The chain's CDR3 is CASTQGIGNTEAFF. The CDR3 DNA is TGTGCCAGCACACAGGGAATTGGGAACACTGAAGCTTTCTTT.